This TCR beta chain was sequenced for a study of blood T cell repertoires in COVID-19. Overall study: Spain, Italy and the United States supplied samples that represented acute and convalescent COVID-19. PBMCs, B-cell-depleted T cells, or T cells were the source of the cDNA or gDNA that made up the material.

The germline gives CDR1 SGHRS, CDR2 YFSETQ. The CDR3 totals 17 residues. The V and J ends lost 5 bases and 0 bases respectively, with 20 bases between them. Assay used: immunoSEQ multiplex PCR; TCRdb lists only in-frame clones, some missing. The sample yields some 120,000 clones, approximately 84% seen once. There are a few counts of this clone. The receptor was derived from a man in his sixties or seventies with active or convalescent COVID-19. V and J are TRBV5-1 and TRBJ1-1, with TRBD1 as a possible D gene (6 bases). Sample: peripheral blood. CDR3 DNA sequence: TGCGCCAGCAGTTTGACTACCGGGACAAACATGAACACTGAAGCTTTCTTT. Residues: CASSLTTGTNMNTEAFF.